The subject of this entry is one T cell receptor (beta chain). Its specificity is unknown. This specimen belongs to a study of early stage breast cancer tumors. Findings and limits, study-wide: Commonly generated sequences made up most enriched TCRB sequences shared between patients.

Clones were read by immunoSEQ multiplex PCR, and TCRdb kept only the in-frame ones, dropping some. The repertoire holds tens of thousands of clones, with roughly four fifths as singletons. The trim removed 0 bases at V and 6 bases at J, leaving 13 bases unmatched. The germline V gene has CDR1 SGHTA and CDR2 FQGTGA. CDR3 length equals 18 residues. The receptor's source is a person aged 25 to 45 with breast cancer. Sequenced: breast tumor tissue. J is TRBJ2-3 and V is TRBV7-3; 9 positions match TRBD2. The CDR3 is CASSLTRGVAGAADTQYF. The CDR3 DNA is TGTGCCAGCAGCTTAACGAGAGGGGTAGCGGGAGCGGCGGATACGCAGTATTTT.